The TCR beta chain under discussion was sequenced for a study of CDR3 diversity in severe acne. TCRdb called the PCR reads again in MiXCR, with one record for every CDR3 protein. The sample shows around 85,000 distinct CDR3 sequences, under 55% of them seen only once. This clonotype has at least ten counts. This CDR3 contains 16 residues. V shed 0 bases and J shed 6 bases, with 21 bases lying between them. Germline lookup yields CDR1 DFQATT and CDR2 SNEGSKA (reference sequence). The chain carries TRBV20-1 and TRBJ2-7; either TRBD1 or TRBD2 may fit D (5 bases each). This TCR derives from a male donor with severe acne vulgaris. The sequenced sample was blood. The chain's CDR3 is CSARDILGLPRGEQYV. The CDR3 DNA is TGCAGTGCTAGAGATATCCTGGGTCTCCCGAGGGGCGAGCAGTACGTC.